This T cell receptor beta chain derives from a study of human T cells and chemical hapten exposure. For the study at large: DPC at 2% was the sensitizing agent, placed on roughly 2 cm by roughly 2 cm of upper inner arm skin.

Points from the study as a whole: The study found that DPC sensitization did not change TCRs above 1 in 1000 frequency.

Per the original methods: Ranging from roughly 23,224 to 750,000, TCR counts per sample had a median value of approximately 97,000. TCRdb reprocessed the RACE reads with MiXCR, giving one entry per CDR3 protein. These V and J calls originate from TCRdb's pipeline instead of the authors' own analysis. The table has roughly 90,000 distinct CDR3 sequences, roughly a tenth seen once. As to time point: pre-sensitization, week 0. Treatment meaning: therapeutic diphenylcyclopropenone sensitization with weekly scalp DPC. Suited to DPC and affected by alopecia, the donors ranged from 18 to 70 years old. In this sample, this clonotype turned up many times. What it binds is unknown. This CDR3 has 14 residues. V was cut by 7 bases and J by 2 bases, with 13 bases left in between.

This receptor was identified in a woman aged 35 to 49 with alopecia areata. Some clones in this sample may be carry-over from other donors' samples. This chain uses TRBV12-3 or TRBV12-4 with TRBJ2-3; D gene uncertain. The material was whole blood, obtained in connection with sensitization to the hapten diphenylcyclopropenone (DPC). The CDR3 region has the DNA TGTGCCAGCATTCCTGGGCGCTCCACAGATACGCAGTATTTT. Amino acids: CASIPGRSTDTQYF.